The clone carrying this T cell receptor beta chain turned up a few times. The data derive from a study of T cell changes during pregnancy in multiple sclerosis. This table comes from immunoSEQ multiplex PCR, and its TCRdb copy is limited to in-frame clones, with some not included. The data show tens of thousands of clones, with about 92% seen just once and 4.8% held by the top ten. This clonotype was sampled from a female donor in good health, enrolled as a control in a pregnancy study. The specimen was peripheral blood, collected in the first trimester of pregnancy.

This CDR3 is CASSLDSDTDTQYF. The CDR3, as DNA: TGTGCCAGCAGCCTGGATAGCGACACAGATACGCAGTATTTT. This chain uses TRBV5-4 with TRBJ2-3; a weak D match, TRBD2 (5 bases). Germline loops: CDR1 SGHNT, CDR2 YYREEE (reference sequence). V shed 4 bases and J shed 2 bases, with 11 bases lying between them. The CDR3 runs 14 residues.